The 10 T cell receptor beta chains below come from one sample, sequenced in a study of T cells in Graves' hyperthyroidism and ophthalmopathy. TCR beta CDR3 regions were amplified from RNA. TCR CDR3 regions were first amplified by RT-PCR with HTBI primers. TCRdb recomputed calls from the multiplex PCR reads with MiXCR, one row per CDR3 protein. The sample includes hundreds of thousands of distinct CDR3 sequences, 15% to 20% of them seen just once. Material for sequencing was blood. Receptors were obtained from a man aged 40-50 years with Graves' hyperthyroidism.

This clonotype was counted ten times or more. The chain couples TRBV7-2 to TRBJ2-5, with D perhaps assigned TRBD1 or TRBD2 (5 bases each). The CDR3 runs 15 residues. Germline V gene data show CDR1 as SGHTA and CDR2 as FQGNSA. Between the trimmed V and J ends, which lost 5 bases and 5 bases, there was a span of 18 bases. CDR3 loop: CASSPSNGGYETQYF. CDR3 DNA: TGTGCCAGCAGCCCAAGCAATGGGGGTTACGAGACCCAGTACTTC.

The rearrangement links TRBV4-3 to TRBJ2-1, with D unclear. Germline V gene lookup returns CDR1 LGHNA and CDR2 YSLEER. The CDR3 is 13 amino acids. Trimming took 1 base from V and 8 from J, leaving 9 bases between them. The CDR3 loop is CASSQGRVDEQFF. The CDR3 DNA follows: TGCGCCAGCAGCCAAGGTAGGGTTGATGAGCAGTTCTTC.

This clonotype was counted a single time. This sequence joins TRBV10-3 and TRBJ2-1, with 11 positions matching TRBD1. Germline V gene data show CDR1 as ENHRY and CDR2 as SYGVKD. CDR3 length equals 15 residues. The V and J ends lost 4 bases and 5 bases, in that order; junction bases with no gene match: 4. The CDR3 DNA is TGTGCCATCAGTGTAGGACAGGGGGCGGACAATGAGCAGTTCTTC. This encodes CAISVGQGADNEQFF.

This clonotype was detected many times. This chain links TRBV6-1 with TRBJ1-1; the D is unclear. This CDR3 spans 11 amino acids. V shed 10 bases and J shed 5 bases, with 11 bases lying between them. The germline CDR1 and CDR2 sequences are MNHNS and SASEGT. In nucleotides, the CDR3 is TGTGCCACCCTGCCGGGGACTGAAGCTTTCTTT. Translating it yields CATLPGTEAFF.

This clonotype was detected many times. J is TRBJ1-2 and V is TRBV20-1; TRBD1 is a possible D gene (6 bases). Germline V gene data show CDR1 as DFQATT and CDR2 as SNEGSKA (reference sequence). Trimming took off 6 bases at V and 8 bases at J, with 28 bases between the two ends. The CDR3 has 16 amino acids. The CDR3 loop is CSARNLQGQGNGGYTF. CDR3 bases: TGCAGTGCCCGAAATTTACAGGGCCAGGGAAACGGCGGCTACACCTTC.

This clonotype was recorded only once. V gene TRBV4-2 combines with J gene TRBJ2-2; D gene ambiguous. V was pared by 2 bases and J by 4 bases, with 14 bases between. The germline V gene has CDR1 LGHNA and CDR2 YNFKEQ. This CDR3 spans 16 amino acids. CDR3 sequence: CASSQITPLSTGELFF. The DNA of the CDR3 is TGTGCCAGCAGCCAAATCACACCACTGAGCACCGGGGAGCTGTTTTTT.

This clonotype was found many times. The V and J genes are TRBV9 and TRBJ1-1, with unresolved D. Per the germline V gene, CDR1 is SGDLS and CDR2 is YYNGEE. Trimming took 4 bases from V and 3 from J, leaving 10 bases between them. The CDR3 sequence is 13 residues long. The CDR3 DNA follows: TGTGCCAGCAGCCCCTCGGGGTACACTGAAGCTTTCTTT. It yields the protein CASSPSGYTEAFF.

The rearrangement joins TRBV12-5 to TRBJ1-1; D perhaps matches TRBD1 (5 bases). The CDR3 has 14 amino acids. In germline, CDR1 is LGHNT, CDR2 FRNRAP. Deletions cut 3 bases from V and 1 base from J, with 9 bases between. CDR3 sequence reads: CASGFGRENTEAFF. The CDR3 DNA sequence: TGTGCTAGTGGTTTCGGCAGGGAGAACACTGAAGCTTTCTTT.

The rearrangement uses TRBV12-3 or TRBV12-4 and TRBJ1-4; tentative D call: TRBD1 (6 bases). CDR3 size: 14 residues. V lost 7 bases and J lost 4, with 13 bases in between. The CDR3 loop reads CASNGGRDNEKLFF. The DNA for the CDR3 is TGTGCCAGCAATGGGGGGCGGGATAATGAAAAACTGTTTTTT.

This clonotype was picked up one time. The rearrangement uses TRBV10-2 and TRBJ1-1; a possible D gene is TRBD1 (5 bases). This CDR3 region has 14 residues. V lost 3 bases and J 2 bases, leaving 10 bases between the germline ends. CDR1 is WSHSY and CDR2 is SAAADI in the germline V gene. In nucleotides, the CDR3 is TGCGCCAGCAGTGAAAGGGACTTAAACACTGAAGCTTTCTTT. It encodes CASSERDLNTEAFF.